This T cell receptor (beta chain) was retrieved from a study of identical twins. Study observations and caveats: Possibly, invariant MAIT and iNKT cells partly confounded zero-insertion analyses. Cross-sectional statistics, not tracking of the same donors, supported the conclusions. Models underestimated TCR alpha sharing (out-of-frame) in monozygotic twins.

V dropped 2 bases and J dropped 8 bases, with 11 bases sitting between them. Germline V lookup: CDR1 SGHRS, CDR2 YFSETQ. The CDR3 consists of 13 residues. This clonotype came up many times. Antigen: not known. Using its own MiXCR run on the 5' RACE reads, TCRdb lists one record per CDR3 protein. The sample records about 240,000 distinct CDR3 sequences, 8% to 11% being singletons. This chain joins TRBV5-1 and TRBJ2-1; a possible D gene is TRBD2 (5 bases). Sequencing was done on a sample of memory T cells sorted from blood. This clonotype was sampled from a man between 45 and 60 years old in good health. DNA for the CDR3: TGCGCCAGCAGCTTACTGGGCGGGTATGAGCAGTTCTTC. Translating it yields CASSLLGGYEQFF.